These T cell receptor beta chains were read from a single sample in a study of response to subunit inactivated influenza vaccine. TCRdb itself ran the RT-PCR reads through MiXCR, one entry per CDR3 protein. The sample contains more than 600,000 distinct CDR3 sequences, about 18% of which appear only once. The source material was PBMCs from blood, sampled 4 to 6 days after vaccination. The receptor source for this set is a man in his fifties or sixties who received an inactivated influenza vaccine. Both conserved end residues are part of each CDR3. D genes are given only for firm matches. Size is omitted from some rows. Given values are once, few, many or a class for expanded clones.

.,.,16,TRBV24-1,TRBJ1-2,TGTGCCACCAGTGATTCAAGAAGCTCTTCTAACTATGGCTACACCTTC,CATSDSRSSSNYGYTF
.,.,16,TRBV7-2,TRBJ2-3,TGTGCCAGCAGCGCCCCGGTGGGGGGGGCAGGGGATACGCAGTATTTT,CASSAPVGGAGDTQYF
.,few,14,TRBV5-1,TRBJ2-7,TGCGCCAGCAGCCCCGGGGCAGATATCTACGAGCAGTACTTC,CASSPGADIYEQYF
.,.,14,TRBV10-3,TRBJ2-5,TGTGCCATCAGTGACATAGCGGCCCAAGAGACCCAGTACTTC,CAISDIAAQETQYF
.,.,15,TRBV11-2,TRBJ1-2,TGTGCCAGCAGCTTTGGGCCGGCCAATCCCTATGGCTACACCTTC,CASSFGPANPYGYTF
.,.,15,TRBV24-1,TRBJ2-2,TGTGCCACCAGTGGAGGAGCAGGGCAAACCGGGGAGCTGTTTTTT,CATSGGAGQTGELFF
.,many,15,TRBV11-2,TRBJ2-3,TGTGCCAGCAGCTTAGTAGCGGTCACCACAGATACGCAGTATTTT,CASSLVAVTTDTQYF
TRBD2,few,15,TRBV10-3,TRBJ2-7,TGTGCCATCAGTGCACTAGCGGGAGGGCCAAGGGAGCAGTACTTC,CAISALAGGPREQYF
.,many,13,TRBV7-2,TRBJ2-2,TGTGCCAGCAGTTCCGCGAACACCGGGGAGCTGTTTTTT,CASSSANTGELFF
TRBD2,few,16,TRBV20-1,TRBJ2-7,TGCAGTGCTCTCCGGCCCATGACTAGCGCCTCCTACGAGCAGTACTTC,CSALRPMTSASYEQYF
.,.,13,TRBV30,TRBJ2-1,TGTGCCTGGAGTGTATCGGGAGATAATGAGCAGTTCTTC,CAWSVSGDNEQFF
.,few,15,TRBV7-2,TRBJ2-7,TGTGCCAGCAGCCCCCACGGACGGGCTGCCGGCGAGCAGTACTTC,CASSPHGRAAGEQYF
.,many,12,TRBV5-1,TRBJ2-2,TGCGCCAGCAGCTTGTTCGACGGGGAGCTGTTTTTT,CASSLFDGELFF
.,.,11,TRBV5-5,TRBJ2-1,TGTGCCAGCAGACCCAGCGGCGCGCAGTTCTTC,CASRPSGAQFF
.,few,15,TRBV4-1,TRBJ2-1,TGCGCCAGCAGCCAGGTGTCGCAGAACTACAATGAGCAGTTCTTC,CASSQVSQNYNEQFF
.,.,11,TRBV20-1,TRBJ1-2,TGCAGTGCTAGGGACGAATATGGCTACACCTTC,CSARDEYGYTF
.,once,15,TRBV6-1,TRBJ2-1,TGTGCCAGCAGAACCTCTTTAGATCTCTTCTATGAGCAGTTCTTC,CASRTSLDLFYEQFF
TRBD2,once,16,TRBV20-1,TRBJ2-7,TGCAGTGCTAGCGGGGCCAGGACTAGCGGGAGTTACGAGCAGTACTTC,CSASGARTSGSYEQYF
.,.,16,TRBV4-3,TRBJ2-5,TGCGCCAGCAGCCAAGGGCCCGGGGCCTCCCCAGAGACCCAGTACTTC,CASSQGPGASPETQYF
.,.,15,TRBV29-1,TRBJ2-5,TGCAGCTACCGTCAGGGGGGGGGCATTCAAGAGACCCAGTACTTC,CSYRQGGGIQETQYF
.,many,14,TRBV7-2,TRBJ2-7,TGTGCCAGCAGCTTAGCCAGGGACGCCTACGAGCAGTACTTC,CASSLARDAYEQYF
.,.,13,TRBV5-1,TRBJ1-1,TGCGCCAGCAGCCCGACAGAGAACACTGAAGCTTTCTTT,CASSPTENTEAFF
.,.,15,TRBV20-1,TRBJ2-5,TGCAGTGCTAGTGTGGGGCCCGGTTACCAAGAGACCCAGTACTTC,CSASVGPGYQETQYF
.,.,16,TRBV7-9,TRBJ1-4,TGTGCCAGCAGCTTGCAAGAATCCGGGTGGAGTGAAAAACTGTTTTTT,CASSLQESGWSEKLFF
.,.,15,TRBV7-2,TRBJ1-1,TGTGCCAGCAGCCCTCTGGGAACATGGACCACTGAAGCTTTCTTT,CASSPLGTWTTEAFF
TRBD2,few,13,TRBV20-1,TRBJ2-1,TGCAGCCTCCGTAGCGGGGGAGGGAATGAGCAGTTCTTC,CSLRSGGGNEQFF